This paragraph covers one T cell receptor beta chain sequence. Profiled with immunoSEQ multiplex PCR; TCRdb holds only in-frame clones, not every one. The top ten clones hold 8.5% to 12% of a sample with 150,000 to 200,000 clones, roughly 92% of them seen once. This CDR3 is 13 amino acids long. V lost 5 bases and J lost 3; bases outside the gene matches: 2. Germline loops: CDR1 MNHEY, CDR2 SVGAGI. These data are taken from a study of T cell responses to AZD1222 COVID-19 vaccine. Study details: Timing groups of about 4 and about 12 weeks for second doses were pooled.

The TCR originated in an adult in good health. The J gene is TRBJ1-2, the V gene TRBV6-5; 8 bases align to TRBD1. The specimen was peripheral blood, collected on day 0 of AZD1222 vaccination. The CDR3 is CASSTGGDYGYTF. In DNA, the CDR3 is TGTGCCAGCAGTACAGGGGGAGACTATGGCTACACCTTC.